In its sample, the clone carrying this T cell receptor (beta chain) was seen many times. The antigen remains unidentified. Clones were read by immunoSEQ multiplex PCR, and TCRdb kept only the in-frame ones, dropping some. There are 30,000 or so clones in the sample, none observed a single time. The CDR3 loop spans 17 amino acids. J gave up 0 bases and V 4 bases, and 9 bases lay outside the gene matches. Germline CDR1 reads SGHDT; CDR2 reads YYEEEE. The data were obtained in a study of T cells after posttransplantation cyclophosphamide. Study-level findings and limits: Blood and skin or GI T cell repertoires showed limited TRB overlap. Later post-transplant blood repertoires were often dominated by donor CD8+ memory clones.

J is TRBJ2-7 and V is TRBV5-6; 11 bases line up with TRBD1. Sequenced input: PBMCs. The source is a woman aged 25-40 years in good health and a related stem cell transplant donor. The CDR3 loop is CASSKIWDRGNSYEQYF. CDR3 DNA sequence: TGTGCCAGCAGCAAGATCTGGGACAGGGGGAACTCCTACGAGCAGTACTTC.